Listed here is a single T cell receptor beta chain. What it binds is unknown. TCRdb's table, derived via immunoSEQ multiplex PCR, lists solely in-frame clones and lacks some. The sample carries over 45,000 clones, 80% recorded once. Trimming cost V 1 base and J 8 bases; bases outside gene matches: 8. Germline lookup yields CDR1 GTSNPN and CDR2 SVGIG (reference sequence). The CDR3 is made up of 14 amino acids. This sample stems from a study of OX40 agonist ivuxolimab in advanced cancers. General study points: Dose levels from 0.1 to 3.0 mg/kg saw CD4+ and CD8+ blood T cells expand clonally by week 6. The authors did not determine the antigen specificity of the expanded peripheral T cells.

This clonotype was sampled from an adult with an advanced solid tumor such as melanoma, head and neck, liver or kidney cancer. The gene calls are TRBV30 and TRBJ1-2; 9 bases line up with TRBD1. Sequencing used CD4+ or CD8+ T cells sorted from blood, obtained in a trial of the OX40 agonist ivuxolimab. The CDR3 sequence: CAWSDGGTGSGYTF. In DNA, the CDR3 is TGTGCCTGGAGTGACGGTGGGACAGGGAGCGGCTACACCTTC.